This entry lists 15 T cell receptor beta chains sequenced from one sample in a study of cytomegalovirus exposure and HLA in healthy donors. PCR employed 60 Vbeta and 13 Jbeta primers. The table came from immunoSEQ multiplex PCR; TCRdb's copy has only in-frame clones and leaves some out. The repertoire consists of about 130,000 clones, with about three quarters occurring once and the leading ten covering less than 2.5%. Sequenced sample: PBMCs. The source is a man in his fifties in good health and CMV-seronegative.

V gene TRBV5-1 combines with J gene TRBJ2-1; TRBD1 matches 9 bases. Germline V CDR1 and CDR2: SGHRS, YFSETQ. The V gene end was trimmed by 4 bases and the J gene end by 9 bases; junction bases not matched to a gene: 11. The CDR3 loop spans 15 amino acids. CDR3 sequence reads: CASSAEPGQGGEQFF. CDR3 in DNA: TGCGCCAGCAGCGCGGAGCCGGGACAGGGTGGTGAGCAGTTCTTC.

This chain uses TRBV11-3 with TRBJ2-3; 14 bases agree with TRBD2. The germline V gene has CDR1 SGHNT and CDR2 YENEEA. Unmatched junction bases numbered 4, after V lost 5 bases and J lost 3 bases. The CDR3 extends over 16 amino acids. The CDR3 DNA reads as TGTGCCAGCAGCCCGACTAGCGGGGGGGCAACAGATACGCAGTATTTT. This gives the protein CASSPTSGGATDTQYF.

The chain uses TRBV7-9 and TRBJ1-4; D possibly corresponds to TRBD1 (6 bases). This CDR3 contains 14 residues. V lost 7 bases, J lost 6 bases, and 15 bases lay in between. The germline V gene encodes CDR1 SEHNR and CDR2 FQNEAQ (reference sequence). Written as DNA, the CDR3 is TGTGCCAGCATCCCTGACAGGAGTGATGAAAAACTGTTTTTT. Amino acid sequence: CASIPDRSDEKLFF.

The chain combines TRBV29-1 with TRBJ2-2; D might be TRBD1 (6 bases). In germline, CDR1 is SQVTM, CDR2 ANQGSEA. The V end lost 7 bases, the J end lost 8 bases, and 14 bases lay between the germline ends. The CDR3 runs to 12 residues. The CDR3 nucleotides are TGCAGCGAGCGGACAGCTTGGGGGGAGCTGTTTTTT. Protein sequence: CSERTAWGELFF.

This chain links TRBV5-6 with TRBJ1-6; D is unresolved. The CDR3 contains 14 residues. The germline V gene has CDR1 SGHDT and CDR2 YYEEEE. V lost 1 base and J lost 2, with 4 bases in between. This CDR3 is CASSLTAYNSPLHF. The DNA for the CDR3 is TGTGCCAGCAGCTTGACGGCCTATAATTCACCCCTCCACTTT.

J is TRBJ2-1 and V is TRBV6-1; D perhaps matches TRBD1 (6 bases). The CDR3 sequence is 14 residues long. The V gene's germline CDR1 is MNHNS and CDR2 SASEGT. V was cut by 6 bases and J by 6 bases, with 15 bases left in between. CDR3 region: CASSRIRGGNEQFF. The DNA for the CDR3 is TGTGCCAGCAGCCGAATCAGGGGCGGCAATGAGCAGTTCTTC.

The V and J genes are TRBV29-1 and TRBJ2-6; weak D call: TRBD2 (6 bases). The CDR3 extends over 15 amino acids. Between the trimmed V and J ends, which lost 6 bases and 1 base, there was a span of 13 bases. CDR1 is SQVTM, CDR2 ANQGSEA, per germline. The CDR3 DNA follows: TGCAGCGTGGAGGGAGTCGGGTCTGGGGCCAACGTCCTGACTTTC. This codes for CSVEGVGSGANVLTF.

Here the CDR3 DNA reads TGCGCCAGCAGCTCAGTAGGGGCTTCGGACTATGGCTACACCTTC. Translating it yields CASSSVGASDYGYTF. The gene calls are TRBV5-1 and TRBJ1-2; tentatively, D is TRBD1 (5 bases). V was trimmed by 3 bases and J by 3 bases, leaving 15 bases between them. The CDR3 runs 15 residues. From germline, CDR1 is SGHRS and CDR2 YFSETQ.

J is TRBJ2-2 and V is TRBV6-5; 11 bases map to TRBD1. This CDR3 is 15 amino acids long. V shed 4 bases and J 6 bases; nucleotides not matched to a gene: 4. The germline V gene encodes CDR1 MNHEY and CDR2 SVGAGI. CDR3 in DNA: TGTGCCAGCAGTTTAGGGACAGGGGGGCCCGGGGAGCTGTTTTTT. It yields the protein CASSLGTGGPGELFF.

The J gene is TRBJ2-1, the V gene TRBV19, with 15 bases matching TRBD2. The CDR3 has 18 amino acids. V dropped 1 base and J dropped 0; count of bases not matched to a gene: 1. The germline V gene encodes CDR1 LNHDA and CDR2 SQIVND (reference sequence). The CDR3 DNA is TGTGCCAGTAGTATAGCGGGACTAGCGGGGGGCTCCTACAATGAGCAGTTCTTC. It codes for CASSIAGLAGGSYNEQFF. Using reference TRBV19 and TRBJ2-1 for the parts outside the CDR3, the full variable domain is DGGITQSPKYLFRKEGQNVTLSCEQNLNHDAMYWYRQDPGQGLRLIYYSQIVNDFQKGDIAEGYSVSREKKESFPLTVTSAQKNPTAFYLCASSIAGLAGGSYNEQFFGPGTRLTVL.

J is TRBJ2-5 and V is TRBV2, with a weak D call TRBD1 (5 bases). The CDR3 contains 13 residues. Looked up from germline, CDR1 is SNHLY and CDR2 is FYNNEI. Trimming stripped 6 bases from V and 1 base from J, with 9 bases between. The CDR3 here is CASRRQSQETQYF. CDR3 nucleotides: TGTGCCAGCAGAAGACAGAGCCAAGAGACCCAGTACTTC.

The V and J genes are TRBV9 and TRBJ1-2; TRBD1 might be the D (6 bases). V was pared by 0 bases and J by 8 bases, with 17 bases between. This CDR3 spans 15 amino acids. Per germline, CDR1 SGDLS and CDR2 YYNGEE. Here the CDR3 reads CASSVDASGTWGYTF. The CDR3 nucleotides read TGTGCCAGCAGCGTAGATGCTTCGGGGACATGGGGCTACACCTTC.

The rearrangement links TRBV6-5 to TRBJ2-3; 8 bases line up with TRBD1. CDR1 is MNHEY and CDR2 is SVGAGI in the germline V gene. This CDR3 is 15 amino acids long. V lost 8 bases, J lost 1 base, and 8 bases stayed unmatched. The CDR3 sequence: CASSRRQGRTDTQYF. The CDR3 DNA sequence: TGTGCCAGCTCCAGGAGACAGGGGCGCACAGATACGCAGTATTTT.

The rearrangement joins TRBV4-1 to TRBJ1-4; 7 bases align to TRBD1. The V and J ends lost 3 bases and 3 bases, in that order; junction bases with no gene match: 4. The CDR3 consists of 15 residues. The V gene's germline CDR1 is MGHRA and CDR2 YSYEKL. CDR3 sequence: CASSHPGQSNEKLFF. The CDR3 DNA reads as TGCGCCAGCAGCCATCCGGGACAGTCTAATGAAAAACTGTTTTTT.

This chain connects TRBV2 to TRBJ1-1; D is uncertain. Germline V CDR1 and CDR2: SNHLY, FYNNEI. V lost 6 bases to trimming and J lost 1 base, with 9 bases between them. The CDR3 loop spans 13 amino acids. The CDR3 region is CASRTSENTEAFF. For the CDR3, the DNA is TGTGCCAGCAGAACTAGCGAGAACACTGAAGCTTTCTTT.